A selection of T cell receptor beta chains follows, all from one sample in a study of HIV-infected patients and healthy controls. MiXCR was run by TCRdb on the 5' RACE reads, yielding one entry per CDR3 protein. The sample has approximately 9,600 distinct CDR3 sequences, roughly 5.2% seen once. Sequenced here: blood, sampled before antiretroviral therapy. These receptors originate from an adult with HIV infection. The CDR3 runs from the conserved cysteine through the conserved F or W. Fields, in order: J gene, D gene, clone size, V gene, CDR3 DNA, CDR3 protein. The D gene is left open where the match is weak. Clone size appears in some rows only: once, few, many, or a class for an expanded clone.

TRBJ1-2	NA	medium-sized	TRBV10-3	TGTGCCATCAGTAACCCTGGGGAAGGCAAAGGAGGCTACACCTTC	CAISNPGEGKGGYTF
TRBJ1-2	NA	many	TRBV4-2	TGTGCCAGCAGCCAAGTCACGACTGTTAACTATGGCTACACCTTC	CASSQVTTVNYGYTF
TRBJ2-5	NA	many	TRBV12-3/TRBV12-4	TGTGCCAGCACGCGGGGTCAAGAGACCCAGTACTTC	CASTRGQETQYF
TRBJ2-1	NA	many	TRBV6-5	TGTGCCAGCAGAAACGCGGCAGAGTTTGGAACCTACAATGAGCAGTTCTTC	CASRNAAEFGTYNEQFF
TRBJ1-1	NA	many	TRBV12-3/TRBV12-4	TGTGCCAGCTCCCTCGGGGGGGTTTACACTGAAGCTTTCTTT	CASSLGGVYTEAFF
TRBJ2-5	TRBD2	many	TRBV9	TGTGCCAGCAGCGAGCGGGGGGGCGGATTCGAGACCCAGTACTTC	CASSERGGGFETQYF
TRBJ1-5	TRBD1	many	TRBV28	TGTGCCAGCAGAACACAGGGGGGCGGCAATCAGCCCCAGCATTTT	CASRTQGGGNQPQHF
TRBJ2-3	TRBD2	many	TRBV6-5	TGTGCCAGCAGTTTTACGACTAGCACGGCAGATACGCAGTATTTT	CASSFTTSTADTQYF
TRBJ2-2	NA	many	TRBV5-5	TGTGCCAGCAGCTTGGAGCCTGCGGGGGAGCTGTTTTTT	CASSLEPAGELFF
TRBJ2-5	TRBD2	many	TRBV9	TGTGCCAGCAGCGAGGCGGGAGGAACAGAGACCCAGTACTTC	CASSEAGGTETQYF
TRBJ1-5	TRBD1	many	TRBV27	TGTGCCAGCAGTTCGCAGGGGGCGTTTCAGCCCCAGCATTTT	CASSSQGAFQPQHF
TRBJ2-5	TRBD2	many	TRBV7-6	TGTGCCAGCAGCCCCGAGACTAGCGCGGGGGAGACCCAGTACTTC	CASSPETSAGETQYF
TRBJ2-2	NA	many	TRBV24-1	TGTGCCACCAGTGATCCCGGTAGCGAGAACACCGGGGAGCTGTTTTTT	CATSDPGSENTGELFF
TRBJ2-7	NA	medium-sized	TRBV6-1	TGTGCCAGCAGTGGGGAGCGACAGTCCACAACCTACGAGCAGTACTTC	CASSGERQSTTYEQYF
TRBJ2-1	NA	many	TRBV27	TGTGCCAGCAGTTTAGAAACGGGTGAGCAGTTCTTC	CASSLETGEQFF
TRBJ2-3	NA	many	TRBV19	TGTGCCAGTAGTATTTGGACCCTCACAGATACGCAGTATTTT	CASSIWTLTDTQYF
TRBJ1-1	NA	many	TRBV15	TGTGCCACCAGCACGGGCATGAACACTGAAGCTTTCTTT	CATSTGMNTEAFF
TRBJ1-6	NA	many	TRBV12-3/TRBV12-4	TGTGCCAGCAGTTTTACAAATATTAATTCACCCCTCCACTTT	CASSFTNINSPLHF
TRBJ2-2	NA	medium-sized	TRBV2	TGTGCCAGCAGTGAAGCGCTTGCGGTATTTGGCGGGGAGCTGTTTTTT	CASSEALAVFGGELFF
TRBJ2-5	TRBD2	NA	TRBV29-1	TGCAGCGTCGACCGGGGGGTCCAAGAGACCCAGTACTTC	CSVDRGVQETQYF
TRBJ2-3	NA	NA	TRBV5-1	TGCGCCAGCAGCTTTTTTCCAGCGGCACGCGCAGATACGCAGTATTTT	CASSFFPAARADTQYF
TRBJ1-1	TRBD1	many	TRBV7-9	TGTGCCAGCGATAACAGGGGTGAGGGAACTGAAGCTTTCTTT	CASDNRGEGTEAFF
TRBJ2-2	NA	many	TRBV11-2	TGTGCCAGCAGCCCTTCGGAAGGAACCGGGGAGCTGTTTTTT	CASSPSEGTGELFF
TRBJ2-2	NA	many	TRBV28	TGTGCCAGCAGTCCCACTAACACCGGGGAGCTGTTTTTT	CASSPTNTGELFF
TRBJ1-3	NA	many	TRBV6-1	TGTGCCAGCAGTGGGGGTCCATTCTCTGGAAACACCATATATTTT	CASSGGPFSGNTIYF
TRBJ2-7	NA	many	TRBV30	TGTGCCTGGAGTCGGCCGGGGGCGGGAGCTGCCGAGCAGTACTTC	CAWSRPGAGAAEQYF
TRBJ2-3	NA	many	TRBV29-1	TGCAGCGTTGAATTAAGGGCGGGGATAGATACGCAGTATTTT	CSVELRAGIDTQYF
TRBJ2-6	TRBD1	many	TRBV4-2	TGTGCCAGCAGCGCGACAGGGGCTGGGGCCAACGTCCTGACTTTC	CASSATGAGANVLTF
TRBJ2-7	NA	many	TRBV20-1	TGCAGTGCTAAGAGGGGGGACTACGAGCAGTACTTC	CSAKRGDYEQYF
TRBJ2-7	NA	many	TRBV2	TGTGCCAGCAGTTATAAACTAACCTCCTACGAGCAGTACTTC	CASSYKLTSYEQYF
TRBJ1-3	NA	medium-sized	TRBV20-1	TGCAGTGCTAGAGATGGGACGGGCGCTTCTGGAAACACCATATATTTT	CSARDGTGASGNTIYF
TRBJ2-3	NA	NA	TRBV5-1	TGCGCCAGCAGCTTGGACGGACCCACAGATACGCAGTATTTT	CASSLDGPTDTQYF
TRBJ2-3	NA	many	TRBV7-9	TGTGCCAGCAGCTTGGGCGGGGCGACCTCCCTTGATGATACGCAGTATTTT	CASSLGGATSLDDTQYF